One sample yielded the 14 T cell receptor beta chains listed below, sequenced in a study of T cell repertoires in cytomegalovirus infection. TCRdb re-derived calls from the reads in MiXCR, one entry per CDR3 protein. The sample records fewer than 850,000 distinct CDR3 sequences, about 27% being singletons. No antigen has been identified for these receptors. Here the sequenced sample was cultured CD8+ T cells from PBMCs, taken from culture after CMV antigen stimulation. The receptors shown here come from a human donor in good health (CMV status not recorded). Some clones in this sample may be carry-over from other donors' samples.

This clonotype turned up a few times. V usage is TRBV7-9 and J usage is TRBJ1-4, with 7 nucleotides matching TRBD1. Germline CDR1 is SEHNR and CDR2 is FQNEAQ (reference sequence). This CDR3 contains 15 residues. The J segment lost 5 bases and the V segment lost 4 bases, leaving 7 bases of the junction unmatched. CDR3 amino acids: CASSSRDRPNEKLFF. CDR3 coding DNA: TGTGCCAGCAGCTCCCGGGACAGACCAAATGAAAAACTGTTTTTT.

This clonotype was seen at least ten times. This chain joins TRBV4-3 and TRBJ1-1, with D maybe TRBD1 (6 bases). V was clipped by 0 bases and J by 1 base, with 9 bases between them. The CDR3 consists of 15 residues. Germline assignment: CDR1 LGHNA and CDR2 YSLEER. CDR3 coding DNA: TGCGCCAGCAGCCAAGACCGAGGGGGGAACACTGAAGCTTTCTTT. Its protein is CASSQDRGGNTEAFF.

The CDR3 sequence is CASGGAGQAFQETQYF. The CDR3 DNA reads TGTGCCAGCGGGGGGGCAGGACAGGCCTTCCAAGAGACCCAGTACTTC. The chain is built from TRBV6-5 and TRBJ2-5; the D gene could be TRBD1 or TRBD2 (7 bases each). CDR1 and CDR2 from the germline V gene are MNHEY and SVGAGI. The CDR3 is 16 amino acids. V lost 8 bases, J lost 1 base, and 20 bases lay in between.

This clonotype was detected ten times or more. The chain is built from TRBV7-6 and TRBJ2-7, with D uncertain. Germline V gene lookup returns CDR1 SGHVS and CDR2 FNYEAQ. This CDR3 has 14 amino acids. V lost 2 bases to trimming and J lost 5 bases, with 13 bases between them. In DNA, the CDR3 is TGTGCCAGCAGCTTATTATCTAGAACCGACGAGCAGTACGTC. Amino acid sequence: CASSLLSRTDEQYV.

The rearrangement uses TRBV5-6 and TRBJ1-2; weak D call: TRBD1 (6 bases). This CDR3 region has 13 residues. V lost 9 bases and J 2 bases, leaving 14 bases between the germline ends. Germline V gene lookup returns CDR1 SGHDT and CDR2 YYEEEE. The CDR3 coding sequence is TGTGCCACCAGGGGCCCGCTAAACTATGGCTACACCTTC. As protein: CATRGPLNYGYTF.

The chain uses TRBV6-2 or TRBV6-3 and TRBJ2-3, with TRBD2 identical over 10 bases. Trimming removed 8 bases from V and 1 base from J; junction bases left unmatched: 9. The CDR3 consists of 16 residues. In germline, CDR1 is MNHEY, CDR2 SVGEGT. The CDR3 bases are TGTGCCAGCGGGGAGAGGACTAGCGGCCGCACAGATACGCAGTATTTT. Translated, it gives CASGERTSGRTDTQYF.

This sequence joins TRBV7-6 and TRBJ2-3; 7 bases are shared with TRBD1. Germline V gene lookup returns CDR1 SGHVS and CDR2 FNYEAQ. The ends lost 2 bases at V and 4 bases at J; junction bases unmatched: 3. This CDR3 is built from 14 residues. CDR3: CASSLPTGPDTQYF. In DNA, the CDR3 is TGTGCCAGCAGCTTACCGACAGGGCCAGATACGCAGTATTTT.

This chain connects TRBV10-1 to TRBJ1-5; D uncertain. With 0 bases removed from V and 0 bases from J, the gap between germline ends came to 9 bases. The germline CDR1 and CDR2 sequences are WNHNN and SYGVQD (reference sequence). The CDR3 is 16 amino acids. Here the CDR3 DNA reads TGCGCCAGCAGTGAGTCGGCAAATTATAGCAATCAGCCCCAGCATTTT. This gives the protein CASSESANYSNQPQHF.

This clonotype was recorded many times. The rearrangement joins TRBV7-9 to TRBJ1-2; D ambiguous. This CDR3 has 13 amino acids. Trimming left V 5 bases short and J 6 bases short, with 13 bases between. The germline V gene has CDR1 SEHNR and CDR2 FQNEAQ (reference sequence). CDR3 residues: CASSLGTRDGYTF. Written as DNA, the CDR3 is TGTGCCAGCAGCCTCGGCACCAGAGATGGCTACACCTTC. Filled out from reference TRBV7-9 and TRBJ1-2, the complete variable domain reads DTGVSQNPRHKITKRGQNVTFRCDPISEHNRLYWYRQTLGQGPEFLTYFQNEAQLEKSRLLSDRFSAERPKGSFSTLEIQRTEQGDSAMYLCASSLGTRDGYTFGSGTRLTVV.

This clonotype occurred once. This chain joins TRBV4-2 and TRBJ2-1, with D possibly matching TRBD2 (5 bases). Germline V gene data show CDR1 as LGHNA and CDR2 as YNFKEQ. Trimming pared 4 bases from V and 6 bases from J, leaving 16 bases between. The CDR3 has 15 amino acids. This chain's CDR3 is CASSPRRGLFNEQFF. CDR3 nucleotides: TGTGCCAGCAGCCCCCGTCGGGGTCTTTTCAATGAGCAGTTCTTC.

The genes are TRBV3-1 and TRBJ2-7; D is unresolved. Trimming shortened V by 0 bases and J by 2 bases, and 11 bases separated the two germline ends. The CDR3 has 15 residues. From germline, CDR1 is LGHDT and CDR2 YNNKEL (reference sequence). The CDR3, as DNA: TGTGCCAGCAGCCAAGAATTTAAGCGTCCCTACGAGCAGTACTTC. Encoded protein: CASSQEFKRPYEQYF.

This clonotype was seen a handful of times. The chain employs TRBV12-3 or TRBV12-4 and TRBJ2-1; 8 bases fit TRBD1. The V gene end was trimmed by 3 bases and the J gene end by 12 bases; junction bases not matched to a gene: 7. The CDR3 extends over 13 amino acids. The CDR3 here is CASSLGTGLAQFF. Here the CDR3 DNA reads TGTGCCAGCAGTTTGGGGACAGGCCTTGCGCAGTTCTTC.

This clonotype has just a few counts. The chain employs TRBV4-3 and TRBJ1-1; D might be TRBD1 (6 bases). V lost 0 bases, J lost 0 bases, and 14 bases lay in between. The CDR3 is 17 residues long. Germline lookup yields CDR1 LGHNA and CDR2 YSLEER. The CDR3 region is CASSQEVRGALNTEAFF. CDR3 in DNA: TGCGCCAGCAGCCAAGAAGTACGGGGGGCACTGAACACTGAAGCTTTCTTT.

This clonotype was observed a few times. The V gene is TRBV6-5, the J gene TRBJ2-1; possible D gene TRBD1, 6 bases. Germline loops: CDR1 MNHEY, CDR2 SVGAGI. This CDR3 is 13 amino acids long. V lost 1 base, J lost 8 bases, and 9 bases lay in between. This CDR3 reads CASSYWDKDEQFF. The CDR3 DNA reads as TGTGCCAGCAGTTACTGGGACAAAGATGAGCAGTTCTTC.